The rows below give T cell receptor beta chains drawn from one sample of a study of T cell repertoires in cytomegalovirus infection. TCRdb processed the reads anew with MiXCR; each CDR3 protein has one entry. The profile covers around 530,000 distinct CDR3 sequences, with about 26% appearing a single time and about 12% taken by the ten largest. Sequencing was carried out using PBMCs. These receptors came from a human donor in good health (CMV status not recorded). Some clones in this sample may be carry-over from other donors' samples. CDR3s include the opening cysteine and the closing phenylalanine or tryptophan. Fields, in order: J gene, clone size, D gene, V gene, CDR3 protein, CDR3 DNA. A D gene is named only where the DNA matches it firmly. Clone sizes are given selectively: once, few, many, or a class where the clone is expanded.

j_call: TRBJ2-7
clone_size: .
d_call: TRBD1
v_call: TRBV6-8
cdr3_aa: CASRRGTGSYEQYF
cdr3_nt: TGTGCCAGCAGGCGCGGGACAGGTTCCTACGAGCAGTACTTC

j_call: TRBJ2-1
clone_size: .
d_call: .
v_call: TRBV6-2/TRBV6-3
cdr3_aa: CASSSEGELYNEQFF
cdr3_nt: TGTGCCAGCAGCTCCGAGGGGGAGCTTTACAATGAGCAGTTCTTC

j_call: TRBJ2-3
clone_size: many
d_call: TRBD2
v_call: TRBV7-2
cdr3_aa: CASSLRRLAATDTQYF
cdr3_nt: TGTGCCAGCAGCTTAAGGAGACTAGCGGCTACAGATACGCAGTATTTT

j_call: TRBJ2-4
clone_size: .
d_call: TRBD1
v_call: TRBV5-6
cdr3_aa: CASSSDRARLTAKNIQYF
cdr3_nt: TGTGCCAGCAGCTCTGACAGGGCAAGACTAACAGCCAAAAACATTCAGTACTTC

j_call: TRBJ1-6
clone_size: few
d_call: .
v_call: TRBV7-2
cdr3_aa: CASSLEVGNSPLHF
cdr3_nt: TGTGCCAGCAGCTTAGAAGTCGGAAATTCACCCCTCCACTTT

j_call: TRBJ2-1
clone_size: few
d_call: .
v_call: TRBV2
cdr3_aa: CASSEPGSNEQFF
cdr3_nt: TGTGCCAGCAGTGAACCAGGGAGCAATGAGCAGTTCTTC

j_call: TRBJ1-2
clone_size: .
d_call: .
v_call: TRBV7-9
cdr3_aa: CASSGSGYTF
cdr3_nt: TGTGCCAGCAGTGGGAGTGGCTACACCTTC

j_call: TRBJ2-2
clone_size: .
d_call: TRBD1
v_call: TRBV7-2
cdr3_aa: CASSSNHRDRVTSNTGELFF
cdr3_nt: TGTGCCAGCAGCTCCAACCACCGGGACAGGGTGACCTCGAACACCGGGGAGCTGTTTTTT

j_call: TRBJ2-3
clone_size: few
d_call: .
v_call: TRBV4-3
cdr3_aa: CASSQEFRDRTQYF
cdr3_nt: TGCGCCAGCAGCCAAGAATTCAGGGATCGTACGCAGTATTTT

j_call: TRBJ1-2
clone_size: once
d_call: .
v_call: TRBV28
cdr3_aa: CASTTEQIVYGYTF
cdr3_nt: TGTGCCAGCACGACGGAACAGATCGTATATGGCTACACCTTC

j_call: TRBJ2-5
clone_size: few
d_call: .
v_call: TRBV7-2
cdr3_aa: CASSLTSMETQYF
cdr3_nt: TGTGCCAGCAGCTTAACTAGCATGGAGACCCAGTACTTC

j_call: TRBJ2-7
clone_size: few
d_call: .
v_call: TRBV4-1
cdr3_aa: CASSQDLLGGHFYYEQYF
cdr3_nt: TGCGCCAGCAGCCAAGACTTGTTAGGGGGACACTTCTACTACGAGCAGTACTTC

j_call: TRBJ2-4
clone_size: .
d_call: TRBD2
v_call: TRBV4-1
cdr3_aa: CASSQELAGGPSKNIQYF
cdr3_nt: TGCGCCAGCAGCCAAGAACTAGCGGGAGGGCCGTCCAAAAACATTCAGTACTTC

j_call: TRBJ1-1
clone_size: many
d_call: .
v_call: TRBV7-9
cdr3_aa: CASSLTGYDTEAFF
cdr3_nt: TGTGCCAGCAGCTTAACAGGGTATGACACTGAAGCTTTCTTT

j_call: TRBJ2-5
clone_size: .
d_call: .
v_call: TRBV5-1
cdr3_aa: CASSFQDQETQYF
cdr3_nt: TGCGCCAGCAGCTTCCAGGATCAAGAGACCCAGTACTTC

j_call: TRBJ2-7
clone_size: few
d_call: TRBD2
v_call: TRBV4-2
cdr3_aa: CASSQDVSGVYEQYF
cdr3_nt: TGTGCCAGCAGCCAAGATGTCAGCGGGGTCTACGAGCAGTACTTC

j_call: TRBJ2-1
clone_size: few
d_call: .
v_call: TRBV5-6
cdr3_aa: CASSLWDRSYNEQFF
cdr3_nt: TGTGCCAGCAGCTTGTGGGACCGGTCCTACAATGAGCAGTTCTTC

j_call: TRBJ2-7
clone_size: many
d_call: TRBD2
v_call: TRBV7-8
cdr3_aa: CASSLEGLMREFVHEQYF
cdr3_nt: TGTGCCAGCAGCTTAGAGGGTTTGATGCGGGAGTTCGTCCACGAGCAGTACTTC

j_call: TRBJ2-4
clone_size: .
d_call: TRBD2
v_call: TRBV12-3/TRBV12-4
cdr3_aa: CGSSFRGLAGGFGSLAKNIQYF
cdr3_nt: TGTGGCAGCAGTTTCAGGGGACTAGCGGGAGGATTCGGTTCTCTAGCCAAAAACATTCAGTACTTC

j_call: TRBJ1-5
clone_size: .
d_call: TRBD1
v_call: TRBV2
cdr3_aa: CAIQGQGANQPQHF
cdr3_nt: TGTGCCATCCAGGGACAGGGCGCCAATCAGCCCCAGCATTTT

j_call: TRBJ2-1
clone_size: few
d_call: TRBD2
v_call: TRBV10-3
cdr3_aa: CAISAGREGRQFF
cdr3_nt: TGTGCCATCAGTGCCGGCCGGGAGGGACGTCAGTTCTTC

j_call: TRBJ2-1
clone_size: many
d_call: .
v_call: TRBV7-2
cdr3_aa: CASSLGVGSYNEQFF
cdr3_nt: TGTGCCAGCAGCTTAGGGGTCGGGTCCTACAATGAGCAGTTCTTC

j_call: TRBJ2-2
clone_size: .
d_call: .
v_call: TRBV29-1
cdr3_aa: CSTAQDTNTGELFF
cdr3_nt: TGCAGCACTGCCCAAGACACTAACACCGGGGAGCTGTTTTTT

j_call: TRBJ2-1
clone_size: .
d_call: .
v_call: TRBV24-1
cdr3_aa: CATSDFSLYNEQFF
cdr3_nt: TGTGCCACCAGTGATTTCTCTTTGTACAATGAGCAGTTCTTC

j_call: TRBJ2-1
clone_size: .
d_call: TRBD2
v_call: TRBV19
cdr3_aa: CASSPRLAGYGGEQFF
cdr3_nt: TGTGCCAGTAGTCCCCGACTAGCGGGATATGGAGGTGAGCAGTTCTTC

j_call: TRBJ1-2
clone_size: many
d_call: TRBD1
v_call: TRBV7-2
cdr3_aa: CASSGTVPFYGYTF
cdr3_nt: TGTGCCAGCAGCGGGACAGTTCCCTTCTATGGCTACACCTTC

j_call: TRBJ2-3
clone_size: .
d_call: TRBD2
v_call: TRBV20-1
cdr3_aa: CSADGLAGRTDTQYF
cdr3_nt: TGCAGTGCAGATGGACTAGCGGGGCGCACAGATACGCAGTATTTT

j_call: TRBJ2-5
clone_size: .
d_call: .
v_call: TRBV9
cdr3_aa: CASSITTGMQETQYF
cdr3_nt: TGTGCCAGCAGCATAACCACGGGGATGCAAGAGACCCAGTACTTC

j_call: TRBJ2-3
clone_size: .
d_call: .
v_call: TRBV29-1
cdr3_aa: CSVGERAQYF
cdr3_nt: TGCAGCGTTGGCGAGCGGGCACAGTATTTT

j_call: TRBJ2-1
clone_size: many
d_call: .
v_call: TRBV7-9
cdr3_aa: CASSKSGTRYNEQFF
cdr3_nt: TGTGCCAGCAGCAAATCAGGGACAAGATACAATGAGCAGTTCTTC

j_call: TRBJ2-3
clone_size: .
d_call: .
v_call: TRBV7-8
cdr3_aa: CASSLGGGAGTDTQYF
cdr3_nt: TGTGCCAGCAGCTTAGGCGGAGGTGCGGGCACAGATACGCAGTATTTT

j_call: TRBJ1-1
clone_size: many
d_call: .
v_call: TRBV7-2
cdr3_aa: CASSLVGRGNTEAFF
cdr3_nt: TGTGCCAGCAGCTTAGTCGGCAGGGGGAACACTGAAGCTTTCTTT

j_call: TRBJ2-2
clone_size: .
d_call: .
v_call: TRBV12-5
cdr3_aa: CASDAGSATGELFF
cdr3_nt: TGTGCTAGTGACGCAGGGTCGGCCACCGGGGAGCTGTTTTTT

j_call: TRBJ2-2
clone_size: .
d_call: .
v_call: TRBV20-1
cdr3_aa: CSARRATPGELFF
cdr3_nt: TGCAGTGCTCGCCGGGCGACCCCCGGGGAGCTGTTTTTT

j_call: TRBJ2-7
clone_size: .
d_call: TRBD1
v_call: TRBV6-6
cdr3_aa: CASSYSDRGYSRGYEQYF
cdr3_nt: TGTGCCAGCAGTTACTCTGACAGGGGGTACAGTAGAGGCTACGAGCAGTACTTC

j_call: TRBJ1-3
clone_size: few
d_call: TRBD1
v_call: TRBV6-1
cdr3_aa: CASSLGQLRNTIYF
cdr3_nt: TGTGCCAGCAGTCTGGGACAGTTGCGAAACACCATATATTTT